The rows below give T cell receptor beta chains drawn from one sample of a study of T cells in Graves' hyperthyroidism and ophthalmopathy. TCRdb re-analysed the multiplex PCR reads in MiXCR, keeping a single row per CDR3 protein. This sample has around 400,000 distinct CDR3 sequences, with around 14% found just once. The sequenced material came from blood. Receptor source: a woman between 18 and 29 years old with Graves' hyperthyroidism. Each CDR3 is given with its conserved first and last residue. The D gene is left open where the match is weak. The listing skips clone size in some rows; elsewhere it reads once, few, many or a size class.

v_gene	abundance	j_gene	d_gene	CDR3aa	CDR3nt
TRBV20-1	many	TRBJ1-3	NA	CSARVTAANTIYF	TGCAGTGCTAGGGTGACAGCGGCAAACACCATATATTTT
TRBV12-3/TRBV12-4	many	TRBJ2-3	TRBD2	CASSFFSGADTQYF	TGTGCCAGCAGTTTTTTTAGCGGGGCAGATACGCAGTATTTT
TRBV6-5	many	TRBJ1-5	NA	CASSYGDSNQPQHF	TGTGCCAGCAGTTACGGGGATAGCAATCAGCCCCAGCATTTT
TRBV11-2	NA	TRBJ2-7	TRBD1	CASRSLRDRVNEQYF	TGTGCCAGCAGATCCCTCCGGGACAGGGTAAACGAGCAGTACTTC
TRBV6-7	many	TRBJ2-1	TRBD1	CASIPLGTGSDEQFF	TGTGCCAGCATTCCCCTAGGGACAGGGTCTGATGAGCAGTTCTTC
TRBV9	few	TRBJ2-7	NA	CASSPSSGMGGASYEQYF	TGTGCCAGCAGCCCTTCGTCAGGGATGGGGGGTGCGTCCTACGAGCAGTACTTC
TRBV2	NA	TRBJ1-5	NA	CASRGDASEKPQHF	TGTGCCAGCAGGGGGGACGCCTCGGAAAAGCCCCAGCATTTT
TRBV28	many	TRBJ2-1	NA	CASSITRPQFF	TGTGCCAGCAGTATAACTAGGCCCCAGTTCTTC
TRBV30	NA	TRBJ2-7	NA	CARSVRYEQYF	TGTGCCCGGAGTGTACGTTACGAGCAGTACTTC
TRBV4-1	few	TRBJ2-3	NA	CASSQGPIPGTDTQYF	TGCGCCAGCAGCCAAGGCCCGATCCCAGGAACAGATACGCAGTATTTT
TRBV28	many	TRBJ1-2	NA	CASSLDGVPKVGYTF	TGTGCCAGCAGTTTAGATGGGGTCCCCAAGGTTGGCTACACCTTC
TRBV20-1	few	TRBJ1-5	TRBD1	CSARTGGWYSNQPQHF	TGCAGTGCAAGGACAGGGGGCTGGTATAGCAATCAGCCCCAGCATTTT
TRBV7-6	many	TRBJ2-3	NA	CASSLGGKTDTQYF	TGTGCCAGCAGCTTAGGGGGAAAAACAGATACGCAGTATTTT
TRBV4-1	few	TRBJ2-7	NA	CASSQVLDTPYEQYF	TGCGCCAGCAGCCAAGTATTGGACACTCCCTACGAGCAGTACTTC
TRBV20-1	many	TRBJ1-1	TRBD1	CRAQGTGYTEAFF	TGCAGGGCCCAAGGGACAGGGTACACTGAAGCTTTCTTT
TRBV24-1	few	TRBJ1-1	NA	CATKDRRNTEAFF	TGTGCCACCAAGGACCGAAGAAACACTGAAGCTTTCTTT
TRBV27	many	TRBJ2-7	TRBD1	CASTSVGTGNYEQYF	TGTGCCAGCACCTCAGTCGGGACAGGGAACTACGAGCAGTACTTC
TRBV19	NA	TRBJ1-3	NA	CASTPGQHDSGNTIYF	TGTGCCAGTACCCCCGGGCAGCACGACTCTGGAAACACCATATATTTT
TRBV12-3/TRBV12-4	NA	TRBJ2-7	NA	CASSFQWEQYF	TGTGCCAGCAGTTTTCAATGGGAGCAGTACTTC
TRBV5-1	NA	TRBJ2-3	TRBD2	CASSLVTGGPRDTQYF	TGCGCCAGCAGCTTGGTTACGGGAGGGCCGAGAGATACGCAGTATTTT
TRBV28	many	TRBJ1-5	NA	CASSKGPYQPQHF	TGTGCCAGCAGTAAGGGACCTTATCAGCCCCAGCATTTT
TRBV2	many	TRBJ2-1	NA	CASSELSGNYNEQFF	TGTGCCAGCAGTGAACTGAGCGGAAACTACAATGAGCAGTTCTTC
TRBV7-9	NA	TRBJ2-3	NA	CASSSKSLGRMKDTQYF	TGTGCCAGCAGCTCGAAAAGCCTAGGCAGGATGAAGGATACGCAGTATTTT
TRBV6-1	many	TRBJ2-1	NA	CASSRGQYNEQFF	TGTGCCAGCTCGCGGGGCCAATACAATGAGCAGTTCTTC
TRBV5-1	few	TRBJ2-5	NA	CASSLGTSSPETQYF	TGCGCCAGCAGCTTGGGTACCAGCTCCCCAGAGACCCAGTACTTC
TRBV7-2	NA	TRBJ2-3	NA	CASSPFRTEKGTQYF	TGTGCCAGCAGCCCCTTTAGGACAGAAAAAGGGACGCAGTATTTT
TRBV20-1	few	TRBJ2-1	NA	CSAREPTYLRMEQFF	TGCAGTGCTAGAGAACCGACTTACTTGAGGATGGAGCAGTTCTTC
TRBV7-2	few	TRBJ2-5	NA	CASSLESVFGSGETQYF	TGTGCCAGCAGCTTAGAGTCTGTTTTTGGCTCGGGAGAGACCCAGTACTTC
TRBV27	NA	TRBJ1-1	NA	CASIGNTEAFF	TGTGCCAGCATAGGTAACACTGAAGCTTTCTTT
TRBV9	many	TRBJ2-3	NA	CASSPGWSTDTQYF	TGTGCCAGCAGCCCTGGGTGGAGCACAGATACGCAGTATTTT
TRBV5-1	few	TRBJ2-5	NA	CASRRDTEETQYF	TGCGCCAGCAGGAGGGACACCGAAGAGACCCAGTACTTC
TRBV2	many	TRBJ2-1	TRBD2	CASSLTSGGLPGDNEQFF	TGTGCCAGCAGTTTGACTAGCGGGGGGCTCCCCGGGGACAATGAGCAGTTCTTC
TRBV7-3	NA	TRBJ1-1	TRBD1	CAGSLNGQGSPNTEAFF	TGTGCCGGCAGCTTGAACGGACAGGGGAGCCCGAACACTGAAGCTTTCTTT
TRBV27	many	TRBJ2-7	NA	CASSLSSQALWYEQYF	TGTGCCAGCAGTTTATCATCCCAGGCCCTCTGGTACGAGCAGTACTTC
TRBV5-1	NA	TRBJ1-1	NA	CASSFGQTNTEAFF	TGCGCCAGCAGCTTTGGACAGACGAACACTGAAGCTTTCTTT